One sample yielded the 28 T cell receptor beta chains listed below, sequenced in a study of cytomegalovirus exposure and HLA in healthy donors. The repertoire was sequenced with immunoSEQ multiplex PCR; TCRdb's copy has only in-frame clones and lacks some. This table holds over 85,000 clones, approximately 93% found once. The specimen was PBMCs. These receptors came from a woman between 25 and 40 years old in good health and CMV-seropositive.

The chain combines TRBV19 with TRBJ2-6; 7 positions agree with TRBD1. J lost 2 bases, V lost 7 bases, and 5 bases had no gene match. Looked up from germline, CDR1 is LNHDA and CDR2 is SQIVND (reference sequence). The CDR3 spans 15 residues. CDR3 region: CASTQGTAGANVLTF. Written as DNA, the CDR3 is TGTGCCAGTACTCAGGGGACAGCTGGGGCCAACGTCCTGACTTTC.

The rearrangement links TRBV18 to TRBJ2-7; possibly TRBD2 for D (5 bases). V lost 1 base and J lost 1, with 17 bases in between. This CDR3 is built from 17 residues. The germline V gene encodes CDR1 KGHSH and CDR2 LQKENI. This CDR3 reads CASSPLARETLSYEQYF. CDR3 nucleotide sequence: TGTGCCAGCTCACCACTAGCGAGGGAAACCCTTTCCTACGAGCAGTACTTC.

The chain links TRBV2 to TRBJ2-2; maybe TRBD1 (6 bases). This CDR3 is 16 amino acids long. Germline V gives CDR1 SNHLY, CDR2 FYNNEI. V was pared by 1 base and J by 3 bases, with 12 bases between. CDR3 amino acids: CASSEGQGLDTGELFF. Here the CDR3 DNA reads TGTGCCAGCAGTGAAGGGCAGGGGCTGGACACCGGGGAGCTGTTTTTT.

This clone was counted once. This chain joins TRBV5-1 and TRBJ2-1; D is unclear. Trimming pared 0 bases from V and 7 bases from J, leaving 11 bases between. This CDR3 comprises 14 residues. Looked up from germline, CDR1 is SGHRS and CDR2 is YFSETQ. For the CDR3, the DNA is TGCGCCAGCAGCTTGGGACTCTTGAGGAATGAGCAGTTCTTC. Amino acid sequence: CASSLGLLRNEQFF.

The rearrangement joins TRBV29-1 to TRBJ2-5; 10 nucleotides match TRBD1. CDR1 and CDR2 from the germline V gene are SQVTM and ANQGSEA. The CDR3 totals 15 residues. V trimming: 7 bases; J trimming: 4 bases; junction bases outside the gene matches: 12. The CDR3 here is CSAIRTGGKGETQYF. CDR3 DNA sequence: TGCAGCGCCATTCGGACAGGGGGAAAGGGAGAGACCCAGTACTTC.

The chain carries TRBV15 and TRBJ2-5; 9 bases align to TRBD2. Germline V gene data show CDR1 as LNHNV and CDR2 as YYDKDF (reference sequence). CDR3 size: 16 residues. The V and J ends lost 2 bases and 2 bases, in that order; junction bases with no gene match: 6. CDR3 nucleotides: TGTGCCACCAGCAGACCTAGCGGGATGATACAAGAGACCCAGTACTTC. Its translation is CATSRPSGMIQETQYF. The full variable domain, rest sourced from reference TRBV15 and TRBJ2-5, is DAMVIQNPRYQVTQFGKPVTLSCSQTLNHNVMYWYQQKSSQAPKLLFHYYDKDFNNEADTPDNFQSRRPNTSFCFLDIRSPGLGDTAMYLCATSRPSGMIQETQYFGPGTRLLVL.

The chain uses TRBV7-2 and TRBJ2-7, with D perhaps matching TRBD2 (5 bases). This CDR3 contains 13 residues. V was trimmed by 2 bases and J by 7 bases, leaving 12 bases between them. The germline CDR1 and CDR2 sequences are SGHTA and FQGNSA. CDR3 sequence: CASSLRLREEQYF. The CDR3 coding sequence is TGTGCCAGCAGCTTAAGACTACGGGAAGAGCAGTACTTC.

The rearrangement joins TRBV7-2 to TRBJ1-5; maybe TRBD1 (6 bases). The CDR3 has 16 residues. The germline V gene has CDR1 SGHTA and CDR2 FQGNSA. V was trimmed by 3 bases and J by 1 base, leaving 13 bases between them. The CDR3 sequence is CASSLMGGRSNQPQHF. The CDR3 DNA reads as TGTGCCAGCAGCTTGATGGGGGGGCGGAGCAATCAGCCCCAGCATTTT.

The V and J genes are TRBV7-8 and TRBJ1-5; D not resolved. The V end lost 3 bases, the J end lost 7 bases, and 7 bases lay between the germline ends. Per germline, CDR1 SGHVS and CDR2 FQNEAQ. The CDR3 is 12 amino acids. The CDR3 region is CASSFFGQPQHF. CDR3 DNA sequence: TGTGCCAGCAGCTTTTTTGGCCAGCCCCAGCATTTT. The full variable domain, its missing parts supplied by reference TRBV7-8 and TRBJ1-5, is GAGVSQSPRYKVAKRGQDVALRCDPISGHVSLFWYQQALGQGPEFLTYFQNEAQLDKSGLPSDRFFAERPEGSVSTLKIQRTQQEDSAVYLCASSFFGQPQHFGDGTRLSIL.

The J gene is TRBJ2-1, the V gene TRBV2, with TRBD2 matching over 8 bases. V was clipped by 5 bases and J by 9 bases; unmatched bases: 6. The CDR3 sequence is 13 residues long. CDR1 and CDR2 (germline): SNHLY, FYNNEI. This CDR3 reads CASSQGTRSEQFF. CDR3 in DNA: TGTGCCAGCAGTCAAGGGACTAGGAGTGAGCAGTTCTTC.

This clone is a singleton in its sample. Written as DNA, the CDR3 is TGCGCCAGCAGCCCCGACAACCAGGGAGGAGGTGGAAACACCATATATTTT. It specifies CASSPDNQGGGGNTIYF. The chain has TRBV4-1 and TRBJ1-3, with D maybe TRBD1 (5 bases). From germline, CDR1 is MGHRA and CDR2 YSYEKL. V was trimmed by 4 bases and J by 3 bases, leaving 19 bases between them. The CDR3 length is 17 residues.

This clone was counted once. The chain links TRBV15 to TRBJ2-7, with 8 bases identical to TRBD2. The ends lost 0 bases at V and 0 bases at J; junction bases unmatched: 7. Per the germline V gene, CDR1 is LNHNV and CDR2 is YYDKDF (reference sequence). The CDR3 is 17 amino acids. This CDR3 reads CATSRDGGGRFSYEQYF. In nucleotides, the CDR3 is TGTGCCACCAGCAGAGATGGGGGCGGGAGGTTCTCCTACGAGCAGTACTTC.

The rearrangement uses TRBV6-6 and TRBJ2-1; 12 positions match TRBD2. The length of the CDR3 is 14 residues. Germline CDR1 MNHNY, CDR2 SVGAGI (reference sequence). Losses at the gene ends were 6 bases for V and 10 bases for J; bases not matched to a gene: 7. CDR3 coding DNA: TGTGCCAGCAGCCTAGCGGGAGGGCCTGGGGAGCAGTTCTTC. This gives the protein CASSLAGGPGEQFF.

This clone has a handful of counts. The J gene is TRBJ1-5, the V gene TRBV30; D remains ambiguous. CDR1 is GTSNPN and CDR2 is SVGIG in the germline V gene (reference sequence). V lost 3 bases, J lost 3 bases, and 12 bases lay in between. CDR3 size: 14 residues. The CDR3 sequence: CAWRVSGPNQPQHF. CDR3 DNA: TGTGCCTGGAGAGTTTCTGGGCCCAATCAGCCCCAGCATTTT.

The rearrangement joins TRBV19 to TRBJ1-5, with 7 bases lining up with TRBD1. V trimming: 4 bases; J trimming: 6 bases; junction bases outside the gene matches: 24. Germline V gene sequence: CDR1 LNHDA, CDR2 SQIVND (reference sequence). The CDR3 runs to 20 residues. In DNA, the CDR3 is TGTGCCAGTAGTAGTCCCGGGACAGCCTCGGGGGTCCCCTTGAGTCAGCCCCAGCATTTT. Translated, it gives CASSSPGTASGVPLSQPQHF. The whole variable domain, filled in from reference TRBV19 and TRBJ1-5, reads DGGITQSPKYLFRKEGQNVTLSCEQNLNHDAMYWYRQDPGQGLRLIYYSQIVNDFQKGDIAEGYSVSREKKESFPLTVTSAQKNPTAFYLCASSSPGTASGVPLSQPQHFGDGTRLSIL.

The J gene is TRBJ2-5, the V gene TRBV4-1; TRBD2 might be the D (6 bases). V lost 4 bases and J 3 bases, leaving 15 bases between the germline ends. The length of the CDR3 is 15 residues. Germline assignment: CDR1 MGHRA and CDR2 YSYEKL. CDR3 sequence (DNA): TGCGCCAGCAGCCTCGGGAGTACCTTGGAAGAGACCCAGTACTTC. The encoded protein is CASSLGSTLEETQYF.

The J gene is TRBJ1-5, the V gene TRBV7-9; weak D call: TRBD1 (6 bases). Trimming took off 4 bases at V and 7 bases at J, with 20 bases between the two ends. From germline, CDR1 is SEHNR and CDR2 FQNEAQ (reference sequence). This CDR3 has 16 residues. CDR3 region: CASSSAERARGQPQHF. The CDR3 bases are TGTGCCAGCAGCTCCGCGGAGAGGGCCAGGGGCCAGCCCCAGCATTTT.

The genes are TRBV15 and TRBJ1-4; D remains unclear. Germline CDR1 reads LNHNV; CDR2 reads YYDKDF (reference sequence). The CDR3 totals 13 residues. Trimming pared 0 bases from V and 7 bases from J, leaving 6 bases between. The CDR3 nucleotides are TGTGCCACCAGCAGAGACATCAGTGAAAAACTGTTTTTT. The encoded protein is CATSRDISEKLFF.

This rearrangement joins TRBV2 to TRBJ1-5, with 9 bases matching TRBD1. This CDR3 has 15 residues. V was clipped by 5 bases and J by 1 base; unmatched bases: 3. Germline V gives CDR1 SNHLY, CDR2 FYNNEI. The chain's CDR3 is CASSTTGGSNQPQHF. The CDR3 nucleotides read TGTGCCAGCAGTACGACAGGGGGAAGCAATCAGCCCCAGCATTTT.

For the CDR3, the DNA is TGTGCCAGCAGCGCCCGGGCGGGAGGGGCCAACGTCCTGACTTTC. The encoded protein is CASSARAGGANVLTF. The J gene is TRBJ2-6, the V gene TRBV9, with D perhaps TRBD2 (6 bases). V lost 3 bases and J 4 bases, leaving 11 bases between the germline ends. The germline gives CDR1 SGDLS, CDR2 YYNGEE. The CDR3 runs 15 residues.

The CDR3 region is CASSTHRDTDTIYF. The CDR3 coding sequence is TGTGCCAGCAGCACACACAGGGATACGGACACCATATATTTT. The rearrangement uses TRBV9 and TRBJ1-3, with TRBD1 as a possible D gene (6 bases). Trimming took 4 bases from V and 8 from J, leaving 16 bases between them. Per the germline V gene, CDR1 is SGDLS and CDR2 is YYNGEE. The CDR3 is 14 amino acids. The full variable domain, rest sourced from reference TRBV9 and TRBJ1-3, is DSGVTQTPKHLITATGQRVTLRCSPRSGDLSVYWYQQSLDQGLQFLIQYYNGEERAKGNILERFSAQQFPDLHSELNLSSLELGDSALYFCASSTHRDTDTIYFGEGSWLTVV.

This chain connects TRBV6-5 to TRBJ1-2; TRBD1 matches 9 bases. This CDR3 is 14 amino acids long. Germline trimming cut 5 bases from V and 8 bases from J; bases unmatched to any gene: 9. Germline V gene lookup returns CDR1 MNHEY and CDR2 SVGAGI. The CDR3 sequence: CASSTPGTGLGYTF. In DNA form, the CDR3 reads TGTGCCAGCAGTACCCCCGGGACAGGGCTCGGCTACACCTTC.

The chain has TRBV18 and TRBJ1-1; a weak D match, TRBD1 (5 bases). The V gene's germline CDR1 is KGHSH and CDR2 LQKENI. Trimming took off 0 bases at V and 6 bases at J, with 20 bases between the two ends. The CDR3 is 17 amino acids. The CDR3 is CASSPPTTTIQGSEAFF. CDR3 DNA: TGTGCCAGCTCACCACCGACCACAACAATCCAGGGCTCTGAAGCTTTCTTT.

V is TRBV28 and J is TRBJ1-5, with D uncertain. Germline V gives CDR1 MDHEN, CDR2 SYDVKM. The CDR3 is 15 residues long. Trimming took off 1 base at V and 4 bases at J, with 11 bases between the two ends. CDR3 amino acids: CASSLYSPPNQPQHF. DNA of the CDR3: TGTGCCAGCAGTTTATACTCCCCCCCAAATCAGCCCCAGCATTTT.

This sequence joins TRBV18 and TRBJ2-7, with no clear D. From germline, CDR1 is KGHSH and CDR2 LQKENI. The CDR3 contains 19 residues. The V gene lost 2 bases and the J gene lost 3 bases, with 26 bases spanning the gap. CDR3 nucleotide sequence: TGTGCCAGCTCACCAACTGGTGGCAGTTTGCCCGGGTTCCACTACGAGCAGTACTTC. Amino acids: CASSPTGGSLPGFHYEQYF.

The chain uses TRBV4-1 and TRBJ2-7, with a weak D call TRBD2 (5 bases). From germline, CDR1 is MGHRA and CDR2 YSYEKL. There are 15 residues in the CDR3. The V end was cut by 2 bases, the J end by 3 bases, with 14 bases between. CDR3 DNA sequence: TGCGCCAGCAGCCAACTAGAGGGTAGGGACTACGAGCAGTACTTC. It translates to CASSQLEGRDYEQYF.

The V gene is TRBV7-9, the J gene TRBJ1-1, with 7 positions matching TRBD1. The CDR3 runs 14 residues. The germline V gene has CDR1 SEHNR and CDR2 FQNEAQ (reference sequence). Trimming at V came to 1 base and at J to 6 bases, leaving 5 bases not matched to a gene. The CDR3 nucleotides are TGTGCCAGCAGCTTAGAGGGGGCCGGCGCTGAAGCTTTCTTT. Encoded protein: CASSLEGAGAEAFF.

J is TRBJ1-1 and V is TRBV30; 10 nucleotides agree with TRBD1. In germline, CDR1 is GTSNPN, CDR2 SVGIG (reference sequence). Trimming took 3 bases from V and 4 from J; bases not matched to a gene: 8. The CDR3 has 15 amino acids. The CDR3 loop is CAWSPRTGGFTEAFF. The DNA of the CDR3 is TGTGCCTGGAGCCCCAGGACAGGGGGTTTCACTGAAGCTTTCTTT.